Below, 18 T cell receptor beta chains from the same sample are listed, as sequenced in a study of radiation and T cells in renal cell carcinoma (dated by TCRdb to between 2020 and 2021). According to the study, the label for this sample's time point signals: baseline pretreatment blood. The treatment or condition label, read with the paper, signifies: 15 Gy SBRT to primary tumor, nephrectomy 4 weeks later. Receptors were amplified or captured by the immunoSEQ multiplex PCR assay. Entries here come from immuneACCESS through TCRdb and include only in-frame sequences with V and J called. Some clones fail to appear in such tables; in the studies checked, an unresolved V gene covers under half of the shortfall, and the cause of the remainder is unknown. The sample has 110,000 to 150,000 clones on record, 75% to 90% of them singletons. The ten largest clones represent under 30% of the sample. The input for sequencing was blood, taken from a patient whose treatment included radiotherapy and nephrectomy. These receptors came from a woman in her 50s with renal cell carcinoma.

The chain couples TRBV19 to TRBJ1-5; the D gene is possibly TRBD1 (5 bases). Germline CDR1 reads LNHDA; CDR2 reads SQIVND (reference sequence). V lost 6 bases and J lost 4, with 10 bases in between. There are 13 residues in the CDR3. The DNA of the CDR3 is TGTGCCAGTAGGGGGACGGGGAATCAGCCCCAGCATTTT. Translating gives CASRGTGNQPQHF. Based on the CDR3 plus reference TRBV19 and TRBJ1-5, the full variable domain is DGGITQSPKYLFRKEGQNVTLSCEQNLNHDAMYWYRQDPGQGLRLIYYSQIVNDFQKGDIAEGYSVSREKKESFPLTVTSAQKNPTAFYLCASRGTGNQPQHFGDGTRLSIL.

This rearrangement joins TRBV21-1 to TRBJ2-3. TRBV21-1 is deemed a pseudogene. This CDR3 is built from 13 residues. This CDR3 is CASSGKEENTQYF. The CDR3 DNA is TGTGCCAGCAGCGGGAAAGAGGAAAATACGCAGTATTTT.

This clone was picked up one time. The CDR3 is CSVVVTGNQPQHF. The CDR3 DNA sequence: TGCAGCGTTGTAGTGACAGGGAATCAGCCCCAGCATTTT. This chain uses TRBV29-1 with TRBJ1-5; 7 bases fit TRBD1. Germline V gives CDR1 SQVTM, CDR2 ANQGSEA. CDR3 length: 13 residues. Unmatched junction bases numbered 4, after V lost 4 bases and J lost 4 bases. Looking up the rest from reference TRBV29-1 and TRBJ1-5 gives the full variable domain: SAVISQKPSRDICQRGTSLTIQCQVDSQVTMMFWYRQQPGQSLTLIATANQGSEATYESGFVIDKFPISRPNLTFSTLTVSNMSPEDSSIYLCSVVVTGNQPQHFGDGTRLSIL.

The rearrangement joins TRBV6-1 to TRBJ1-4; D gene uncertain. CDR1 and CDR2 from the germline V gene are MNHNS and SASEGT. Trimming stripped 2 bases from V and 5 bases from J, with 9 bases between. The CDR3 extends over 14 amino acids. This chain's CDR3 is CASSEFSVNEKLFF. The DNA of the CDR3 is TGTGCCAGCAGTGAATTTAGCGTAAATGAAAAACTGTTTTTT.

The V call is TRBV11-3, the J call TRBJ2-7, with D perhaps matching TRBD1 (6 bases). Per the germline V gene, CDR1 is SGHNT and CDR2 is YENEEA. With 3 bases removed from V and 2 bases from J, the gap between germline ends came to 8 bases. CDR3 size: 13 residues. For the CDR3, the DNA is TGTGCCAGCAGCTTGGGACACCCCTACGAGCAGTACTTC. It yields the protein CASSLGHPYEQYF. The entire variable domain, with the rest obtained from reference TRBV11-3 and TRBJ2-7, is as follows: EAGVVQSPRYKIIEKKQPVAFWCNPISGHNTLYWYLQNLGQGPELLIRYENEEAVDDSQLPKDRFSAERLKGVDSTLKIQPAELGDSAVYLCASSLGHPYEQYFGPGTRLTVT.

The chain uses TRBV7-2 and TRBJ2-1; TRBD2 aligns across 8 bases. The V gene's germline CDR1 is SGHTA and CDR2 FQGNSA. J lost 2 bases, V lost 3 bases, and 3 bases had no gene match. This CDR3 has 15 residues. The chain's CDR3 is CASSLAGGTYNEQFF. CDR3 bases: TGTGCCAGCAGCTTGGCGGGGGGCACCTACAATGAGCAGTTCTTC.

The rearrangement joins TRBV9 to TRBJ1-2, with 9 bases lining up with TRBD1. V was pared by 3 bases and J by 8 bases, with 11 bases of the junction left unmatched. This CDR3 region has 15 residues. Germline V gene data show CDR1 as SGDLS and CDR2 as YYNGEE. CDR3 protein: CASSASGQGTGGYTF. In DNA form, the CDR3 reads TGTGCCAGCAGCGCATCGGGACAGGGAACAGGAGGCTACACCTTC.

The CDR3 DNA follows: TGTGCCAGCACCGAGTGGGGAGGGGTAGCAGATACGCAGTATTTT. Protein sequence: CASTEWGGVADTQYF. This chain links TRBV7-2 with TRBJ2-3; 7 bases line up with TRBD2. Germline V gene lookup returns CDR1 SGHTA and CDR2 FQGNSA. The CDR3 is made up of 15 amino acids. Trimming cost V 7 bases and J 4 bases; bases outside gene matches: 11.

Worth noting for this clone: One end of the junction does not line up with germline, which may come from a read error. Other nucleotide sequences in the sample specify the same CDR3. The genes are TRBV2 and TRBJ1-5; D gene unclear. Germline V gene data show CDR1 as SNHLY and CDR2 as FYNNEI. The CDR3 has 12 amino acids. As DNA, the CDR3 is TGTGCCAGCAGCGAAGGAAATCAGCCCCAGCATTTT. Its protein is CASSEGNQPQHF.

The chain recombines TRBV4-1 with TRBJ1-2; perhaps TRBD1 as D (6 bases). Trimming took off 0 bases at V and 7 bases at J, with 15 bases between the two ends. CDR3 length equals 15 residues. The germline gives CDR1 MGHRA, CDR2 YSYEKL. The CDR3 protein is CASSQDSPRGAGYTF. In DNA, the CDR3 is TGCGCCAGCAGCCAAGATAGTCCCAGGGGCGCTGGCTACACCTTC.

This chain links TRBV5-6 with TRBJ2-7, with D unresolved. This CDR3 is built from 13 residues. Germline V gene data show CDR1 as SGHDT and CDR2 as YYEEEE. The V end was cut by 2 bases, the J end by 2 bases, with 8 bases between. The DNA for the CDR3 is TGTGCCAGCAGCTTTTCGTACGCCTACGAGCAGTACTTC. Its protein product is CASSFSYAYEQYF.

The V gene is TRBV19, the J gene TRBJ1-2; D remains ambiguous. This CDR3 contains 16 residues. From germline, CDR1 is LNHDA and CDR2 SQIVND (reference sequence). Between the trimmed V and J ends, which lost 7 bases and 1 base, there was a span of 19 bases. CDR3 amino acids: CASTVSAHRDNYGYTF. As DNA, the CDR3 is TGTGCCAGTACGGTATCGGCGCACAGAGATAACTATGGCTACACCTTC.

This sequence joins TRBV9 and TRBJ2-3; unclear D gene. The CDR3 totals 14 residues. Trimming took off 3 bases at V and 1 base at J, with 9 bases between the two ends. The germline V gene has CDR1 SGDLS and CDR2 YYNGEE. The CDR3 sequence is CASSDESGTDTQYF. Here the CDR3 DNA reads TGTGCCAGCAGCGACGAGTCTGGCACAGATACGCAGTATTTT.

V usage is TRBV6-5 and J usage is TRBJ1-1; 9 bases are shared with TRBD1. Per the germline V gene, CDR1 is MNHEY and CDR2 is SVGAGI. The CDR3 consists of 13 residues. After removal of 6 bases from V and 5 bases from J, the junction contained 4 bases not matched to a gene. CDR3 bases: TGTGCCAGCAGATGGACAGGGGTAACTGAAGCTTTCTTT. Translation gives CASRWTGVTEAFF.

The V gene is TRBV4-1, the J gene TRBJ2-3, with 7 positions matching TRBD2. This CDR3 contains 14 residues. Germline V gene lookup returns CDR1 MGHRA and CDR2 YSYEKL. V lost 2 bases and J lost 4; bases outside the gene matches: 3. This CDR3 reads CASSQLGGSDTQYF. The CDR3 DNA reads TGCGCCAGCAGCCAATTGGGGGGGTCAGATACGCAGTATTTT.

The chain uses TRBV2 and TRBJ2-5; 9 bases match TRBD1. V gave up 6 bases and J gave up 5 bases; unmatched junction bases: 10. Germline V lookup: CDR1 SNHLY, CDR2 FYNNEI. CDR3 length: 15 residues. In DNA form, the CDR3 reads TGTGCCAGCAGGAGGGGACAGGGAGGACGGGAGACCCAGTACTTC. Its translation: CASRRGQGGRETQYF.

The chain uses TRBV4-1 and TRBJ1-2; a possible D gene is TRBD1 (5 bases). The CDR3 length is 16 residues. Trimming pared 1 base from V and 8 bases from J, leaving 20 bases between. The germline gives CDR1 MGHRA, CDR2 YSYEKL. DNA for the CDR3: TGCGCCAGCAGCCAAGTGTACGTAGGAGGGACTGGGGGCTACACCTTC. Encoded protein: CASSQVYVGGTGGYTF.

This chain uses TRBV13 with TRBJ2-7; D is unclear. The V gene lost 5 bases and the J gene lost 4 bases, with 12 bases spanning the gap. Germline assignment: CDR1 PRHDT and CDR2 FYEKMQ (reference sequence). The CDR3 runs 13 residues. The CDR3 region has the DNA TGTGCCAGCAGCCCCTCTCAGGAGTACGAGCAGTACTTC. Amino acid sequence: CASSPSQEYEQYF.